Presented here are 26 T cell receptor beta chains from one specimen sequenced in a study of shared clonotypes between healthy human individuals. Terminally differentiated effector memory CD45RA+ cells were excluded by CCR7 positive selection of CD45RO-negative cells. TCRdb keeps only in-frame clones here, not all; method: immunoSEQ multiplex PCR. The sample includes more than 2 million clones, over 85% of them seen just once. Sequenced sample: naive CD8+ T cells from PBMCs. These receptors originate from a man between 18 and 29 years old in good health. Some clones in this sample may be carry-over from other donors' samples.

The chain employs TRBV19 and TRBJ1-1; D ambiguous. Trimming cost V 5 bases and J 2 bases, with 12 bases left between them. This CDR3 spans 14 amino acids. Germline V gene sequence: CDR1 LNHDA, CDR2 SQIVND (reference sequence). CDR3 in amino acids: CASSFGRFNTEAFF. Here the CDR3 DNA reads TGTGCCAGTAGTTTCGGTCGGTTTAACACTGAAGCTTTCTTT.

Concerning this clone: At the DNA level, this CDR3 is encoded by other sequences in the same sample as well. J is TRBJ2-5 and V is TRBV28, with 10 bases identical to TRBD2. Germline loops: CDR1 MDHEN, CDR2 SYDVKM. The CDR3 runs 13 residues. The ends lost 6 bases at V and 4 bases at J; junction bases unmatched: 2. DNA of the CDR3: TGTGCCAGCAGCTTAGCGGGGGGAGAGACCCAGTACTTC. Translation: CASSLAGGETQYF.

This clone has a single count. The chain couples TRBV6-5 to TRBJ1-1; D is possibly TRBD1 (5 bases). In germline, CDR1 is MNHEY, CDR2 SVGAGI. V lost 6 bases, J lost 1 base, and 15 bases lay in between. CDR3 size: 15 residues. The CDR3 DNA reads as TGTGCCAGCAGCGCTGGGTGGGGGGGGAACACTGAAGCTTTCTTT. Translating it yields CASSAGWGGNTEAFF.

This clone was found a few times. V and J are TRBV7-9 and TRBJ1-2; perhaps TRBD1 as D (6 bases). V lost 4 bases and J lost 8, with 11 bases in between. The CDR3 covers 12 residues. CDR1 and CDR2 (germline): SEHNR, FQNEAQ (reference sequence). The CDR3, as DNA: TGTGCCAGCAGCTCCGGACAGAGCGGCTACACCTTC. Translation: CASSSGQSGYTF.

The genes are TRBV5-6 and TRBJ1-2; maybe TRBD1 (6 bases). Germline CDR1 reads SGHDT; CDR2 reads YYEEEE. The CDR3 sequence is 14 residues long. The V and J ends lost 0 bases and 4 bases respectively, with 10 bases between them. The CDR3 spells CASSLVGGFYGYTF. The CDR3 nucleotides are TGTGCCAGCAGCTTGGTGGGGGGCTTCTATGGCTACACCTTC.

The chain couples TRBV6-1 to TRBJ2-2; D possibly matches TRBD1 or TRBD2 (5 bases each). Trimming stripped 2 bases from V and 3 bases from J, with 7 bases between. The V gene's germline CDR1 is MNHNS and CDR2 SASEGT. The CDR3 covers 14 residues. CDR3 coding DNA: TGTGCCAGCAGTGAACGGGGCGACACCGGGGAGCTGTTTTTT. Translation gives CASSERGDTGELFF.

The gene calls are TRBV19 and TRBJ2-2; 11 positions match TRBD2. The J segment lost 5 bases and the V segment lost 6 bases, leaving 8 bases of the junction unmatched. Germline V gene lookup returns CDR1 LNHDA and CDR2 SQIVND (reference sequence). The CDR3 is made up of 16 amino acids. The CDR3 coding sequence is TGTGCCAGTAGCCTTACTAGCGGGAGTCGAACCGGGGAGCTGTTTTTT. As protein: CASSLTSGSRTGELFF.

V and J are TRBV30 and TRBJ1-4; D is unresolved. The CDR3 extends over 13 amino acids. V was trimmed by 3 bases and J by 4 bases, leaving 9 bases between them. Germline loops: CDR1 GTSNPN, CDR2 SVGIG (reference sequence). CDR3: CAWSRGFNEKLFF. As DNA, the CDR3 is TGTGCCTGGAGCCGTGGGTTTAATGAAAAACTGTTTTTT.

This chain joins TRBV4-3 and TRBJ2-1; 12 bases align to TRBD1. Germline CDR1 LGHNA, CDR2 YSLEER. The V and J ends lost 1 base and 7 bases, in that order; junction bases with no gene match: 11. This CDR3 is built from 18 residues. CDR3 amino acids: CASSQVPVGTGGENEQFF. DNA of the CDR3: TGCGCCAGCAGCCAAGTTCCGGTCGGGACAGGGGGCGAAAATGAGCAGTTCTTC.

The chain recombines TRBV2 with TRBJ2-7, with D possibly matching TRBD1 (7 bases). This CDR3 region has 14 residues. Germline V gene sequence: CDR1 SNHLY, CDR2 FYNNEI. V lost 6 bases and J 2 bases, leaving 14 bases between the germline ends. CDR3 coding DNA: TGTGCCAGCAGCCCAGGGGGGCGGGCCTACGAGCAGTACTTC. Translated: CASSPGGRAYEQYF.

Details on this clone: Other DNA sequences in the sample encode the same CDR3. The CDR3 sequence: CASSQGQDYEQYF. CDR3 nucleotide sequence: TGCGCCAGCAGCCAAGGTCAAGATTACGAGCAGTACTTC. The V call is TRBV4-1, the J call TRBJ2-7; D is uncertain. CDR1 and CDR2 from the germline V gene are MGHRA and YSYEKL. This CDR3 has 13 residues. Trimming took 1 base from V and 4 from J, leaving 8 bases between them.

The rearrangement uses TRBV4-2 and TRBJ2-7; 9 bases agree with TRBD1. The germline V gene encodes CDR1 LGHNA and CDR2 YNFKEQ. The V gene end was trimmed by 0 bases and the J gene end by 3 bases; junction bases not matched to a gene: 6. The CDR3 covers 16 residues. The CDR3 sequence: CASSQDGDRVIYEQYF. Written as DNA, the CDR3 is TGTGCCAGCAGCCAAGATGGGGACAGGGTGATCTACGAGCAGTACTTC.

V is TRBV27 and J is TRBJ2-2; D unresolved. Trimming took off 5 bases at V and 1 base at J, with 11 bases between the two ends. Germline loops: CDR1 MNHEY, CDR2 SMNVEV (reference sequence). CDR3 length: 15 amino acids. The CDR3 spells CASSLLTQNTGELFF. The CDR3 nucleotides read TGTGCCAGCAGTCTCCTAACACAGAACACCGGGGAGCTGTTTTTT.

To note about this clone: Other DNA sequences in the sample encode the same CDR3. The rearrangement links TRBV7-9 to TRBJ2-1, with D perhaps matching TRBD1 or TRBD2 (6 bases each). Trimming removed 5 bases at V and 0 bases at J, with 14 bases between. This CDR3 is built from 16 residues. Germline lookup yields CDR1 SEHNR and CDR2 FQNEAQ (reference sequence). In DNA, the CDR3 is TGTGCCAGCAGCCCCCGAGGGGGGAGCTCCTACAATGAGCAGTTCTTC. Protein product: CASSPRGGSSYNEQFF.

The chain joins TRBV6-6 to TRBJ1-5, with D unresolved. The CDR3 is 15 amino acids. Germline assignment: CDR1 MNHNY and CDR2 SVGAGI (reference sequence). Trimming removed 2 bases from V and 4 bases from J, with 12 bases in between. CDR3: CASSYARELNQPQHF. As DNA, the CDR3 is TGTGCCAGCAGTTACGCTCGTGAACTAAATCAGCCCCAGCATTTT.

This clone has just a few counts. The chain links TRBV29-1 to TRBJ1-1; the match to TRBD1 covers 7 bases. The CDR3 loop spans 13 amino acids. The V gene end was trimmed by 6 bases and the J gene end by 3 bases; junction bases not matched to a gene: 7. The germline V gene has CDR1 SQVTM and CDR2 ANQGSEA. The CDR3 DNA follows: TGCAGCGTACCAGGGGGTCGGTACACTGAAGCTTTCTTT. Its protein is CSVPGGRYTEAFF.

The V and J genes are TRBV9 and TRBJ1-1; the D gene is possibly TRBD1 (5 bases). In germline, CDR1 is SGDLS, CDR2 YYNGEE. The CDR3 runs to 15 residues. With 4 bases removed from V and 7 bases from J, the gap between germline ends came to 20 bases. Here the CDR3 DNA reads TGTGCCAGCAGCCGCCTCGCAGGGCGCTTATATGAAGCTTTCTTT. Translated: CASSRLAGRLYEAFF.

V usage is TRBV28 and J usage is TRBJ2-3, with 14 bases identical to TRBD2. V was clipped by 10 bases and J by 8 bases; unmatched bases: 8. The germline gives CDR1 MDHEN, CDR2 SYDVKM. This CDR3 contains 14 residues. CDR3 nucleotide sequence: TGTGCCACCATGGGACTAGCGGGAGTCGGTACGCAGTATTTT. Translating it yields CATMGLAGVGTQYF.

The chain carries TRBV7-7 and TRBJ2-4, with D perhaps assigned TRBD1 or TRBD2 (5 bases each). Trimming shortened V by 1 base and J by 2 bases, and 18 bases separated the two germline ends. CDR1 and CDR2 (germline): SSHAT, FNYEAQ (reference sequence). This CDR3 comprises 18 residues. DNA for the CDR3: TGTGCCAGCAGCTTAGTCGGGACCGAACTAGGGTCCAAAAACATTCAGTACTTC. Translated, it gives CASSLVGTELGSKNIQYF. The variable domain in full, completed from reference TRBV7-7 and TRBJ2-4, reads GAGVSQSPRYKVTKRGQDVTLRCDPISSHATLYWYQQALGQGPEFLTYFNYEAQPDKSGLPSDRFSAERPEGSISTLTIQRTEQRDSAMYRCASSLVGTELGSKNIQYFGAGTRLSVL.

This clone occurred once. CDR3 sequence reads: CASSPRVTNYGYTF. The CDR3 DNA is TGCGCCAGCAGCCCCAGGGTTACTAACTATGGCTACACCTTC. The rearrangement joins TRBV5-1 to TRBJ1-2, with a weak D call TRBD1 (5 bases). The length of the CDR3 is 14 residues. Trimming stripped 4 bases from V and 0 bases from J, with 10 bases between. CDR1 is SGHRS and CDR2 is YFSETQ in the germline V gene.

This clone was seen a single time. The identical CDR3 is also encoded by other nucleotide sequences in the sample. This chain uses TRBV27 with TRBJ1-5; D is uncertain. The V gene lost 0 bases and the J gene lost 5 bases, with 14 bases spanning the gap. In germline, CDR1 is MNHEY, CDR2 SMNVEV (reference sequence). The CDR3 loop spans 16 amino acids. The CDR3 DNA reads TGTGCCAGCAGTTTATCCCGTGGGGAGGTGGATCAGCCCCAGCATTTT. This sequence encodes CASSLSRGEVDQPQHF.

The genes are TRBV10-3 and TRBJ1-2; no definite D call. Trimming took 4 bases from V and 8 from J, leaving 14 bases between them. CDR1 ENHRY and CDR2 SYGVKD come from the germline V gene. The CDR3 totals 13 residues. CDR3 region: CAISGETSRGYTF. The CDR3 DNA reads TGTGCCATCAGTGGCGAAACCTCGAGGGGCTACACCTTC.

The chain has TRBV19 and TRBJ2-7, with 9 bases that match TRBD1. This CDR3 is 16 amino acids long. Trimming took 5 bases from V and 3 from J; bases not matched to a gene: 11. Germline CDR1 LNHDA, CDR2 SQIVND (reference sequence). Here the CDR3 reads CASSHSAGTGFYEQYF. CDR3 bases: TGTGCCAGTAGTCATTCAGCCGGGACAGGGTTCTACGAGCAGTACTTC.

J is TRBJ1-4 and V is TRBV7-9; TRBD1 might be the D (5 bases). CDR1 is SEHNR and CDR2 is FQNEAQ in the germline V gene (reference sequence). The V end was cut by 5 bases, the J end by 8 bases, with 24 bases between. The CDR3 is made up of 17 amino acids. The CDR3 protein is CASSVLGASTEGEKLFF. CDR3 bases: TGTGCCAGCAGCGTTCTAGGGGCCTCGACCGAAGGGGAAAAACTGTTTTTT.

J is TRBJ2-7 and V is TRBV28; 10 bases are a match to TRBD1. This CDR3 contains 16 residues. CDR1 and CDR2 from the germline V gene are MDHEN and SYDVKM. Unmatched junction bases numbered 5, after V lost 1 base and J lost 2 bases. The CDR3 coding sequence is TGTGCCAGCAGTTTATTTGAGGACAGGGGGGCCTACGAGCAGTACTTC. This encodes CASSLFEDRGAYEQYF.

The chain employs TRBV27 and TRBJ2-7, with D tentatively TRBD1 (6 bases). This CDR3 is 14 amino acids long. CDR1 is MNHEY and CDR2 is SMNVEV in the germline V gene (reference sequence). V lost 0 bases to trimming and J lost 5 bases, with 11 bases between them. DNA for the CDR3: TGTGCCAGCAGTTTATCGGTAGGGGGAAACGAGCAGTACTTC. Its protein product is CASSLSVGGNEQYF.